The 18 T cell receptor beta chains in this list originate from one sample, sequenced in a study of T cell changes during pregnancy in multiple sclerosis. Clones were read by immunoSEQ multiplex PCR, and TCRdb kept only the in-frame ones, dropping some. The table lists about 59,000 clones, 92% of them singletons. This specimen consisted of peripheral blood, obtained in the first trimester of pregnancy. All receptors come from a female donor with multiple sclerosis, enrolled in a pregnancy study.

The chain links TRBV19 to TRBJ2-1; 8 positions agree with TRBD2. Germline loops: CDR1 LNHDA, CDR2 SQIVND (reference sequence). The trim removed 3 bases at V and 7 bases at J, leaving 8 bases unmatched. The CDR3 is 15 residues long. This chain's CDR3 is CASSMGGRTANEQFF. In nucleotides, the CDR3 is TGTGCCAGTAGTATGGGCGGGAGGACCGCGAATGAGCAGTTCTTC.

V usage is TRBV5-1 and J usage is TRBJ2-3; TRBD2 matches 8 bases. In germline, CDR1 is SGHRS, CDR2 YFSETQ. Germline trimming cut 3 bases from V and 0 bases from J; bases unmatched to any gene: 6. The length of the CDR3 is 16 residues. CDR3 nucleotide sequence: TGCGCCAGCAGCTCAATTACTAGCGGTAGCACAGATACGCAGTATTTT. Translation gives CASSSITSGSTDTQYF.

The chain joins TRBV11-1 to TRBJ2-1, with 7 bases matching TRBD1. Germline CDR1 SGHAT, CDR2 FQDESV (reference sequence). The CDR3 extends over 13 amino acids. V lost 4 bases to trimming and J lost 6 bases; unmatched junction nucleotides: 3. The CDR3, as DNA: TGTGCCAGCAGCTGGGGACAGCTCAATGAGCAGTTCTTC. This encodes CASSWGQLNEQFF.

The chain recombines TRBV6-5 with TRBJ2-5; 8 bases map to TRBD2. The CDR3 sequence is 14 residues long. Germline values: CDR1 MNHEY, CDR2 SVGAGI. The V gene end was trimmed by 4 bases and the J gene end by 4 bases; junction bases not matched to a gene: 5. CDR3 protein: CASSSQGLAETQYF. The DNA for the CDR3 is TGTGCCAGCAGTTCGCAAGGACTAGCAGAGACCCAGTACTTC.

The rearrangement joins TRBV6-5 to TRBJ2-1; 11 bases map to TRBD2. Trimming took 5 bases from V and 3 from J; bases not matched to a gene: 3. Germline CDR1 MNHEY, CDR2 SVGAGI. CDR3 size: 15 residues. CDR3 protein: CASSTSGSFYNEQFF. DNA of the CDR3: TGTGCCAGCAGTACTAGCGGGAGTTTCTACAATGAGCAGTTCTTC.

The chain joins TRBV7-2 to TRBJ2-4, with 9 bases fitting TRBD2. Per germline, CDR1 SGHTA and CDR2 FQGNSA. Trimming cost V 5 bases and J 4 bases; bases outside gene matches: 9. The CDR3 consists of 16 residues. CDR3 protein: CASSPKVLAGKNIQYF. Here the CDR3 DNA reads TGTGCCAGCAGCCCCAAAGTTCTAGCGGGAAAAAACATTCAGTACTTC. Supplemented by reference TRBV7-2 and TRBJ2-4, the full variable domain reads GAGVSQSPSNKVTEKGKDVELRCDPISGHTALYWYRQSLGQGLEFLIYFQGNSAPDKSGLPSDRFSAERTGGSVSTLTIQRTQQEDSAVYLCASSPKVLAGKNIQYFGAGTRLSVL.

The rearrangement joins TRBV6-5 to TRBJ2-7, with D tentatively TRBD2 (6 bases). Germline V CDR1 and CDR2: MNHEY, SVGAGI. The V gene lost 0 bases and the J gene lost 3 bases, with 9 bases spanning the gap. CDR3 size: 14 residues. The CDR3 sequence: CASSYSTSNYEQYF. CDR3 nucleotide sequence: TGTGCCAGCAGTTACTCTACTAGCAACTACGAGCAGTACTTC.

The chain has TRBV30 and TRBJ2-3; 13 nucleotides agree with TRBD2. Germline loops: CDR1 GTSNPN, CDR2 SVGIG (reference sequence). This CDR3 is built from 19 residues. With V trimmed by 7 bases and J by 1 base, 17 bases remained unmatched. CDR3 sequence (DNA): TGTGCCTCCCAATCGAGGACTAGCGGGAGACTACTCGGCACAGATACGCAGTATTTT. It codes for CASQSRTSGRLLGTDTQYF.

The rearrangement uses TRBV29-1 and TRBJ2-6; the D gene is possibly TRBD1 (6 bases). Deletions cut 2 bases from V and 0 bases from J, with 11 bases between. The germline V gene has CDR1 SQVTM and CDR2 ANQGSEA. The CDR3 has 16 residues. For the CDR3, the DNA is TGCAGCGTTGAACGGGACACAGACTCTGGGGCCAACGTCCTGACTTTC. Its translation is CSVERDTDSGANVLTF.

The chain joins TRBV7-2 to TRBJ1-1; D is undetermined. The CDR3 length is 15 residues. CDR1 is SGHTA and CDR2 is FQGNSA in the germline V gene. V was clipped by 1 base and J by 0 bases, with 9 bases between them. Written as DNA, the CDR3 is TGTGCCAGCAGCTTAGATTTGTACATGAACACTGAAGCTTTCTTT. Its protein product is CASSLDLYMNTEAFF.

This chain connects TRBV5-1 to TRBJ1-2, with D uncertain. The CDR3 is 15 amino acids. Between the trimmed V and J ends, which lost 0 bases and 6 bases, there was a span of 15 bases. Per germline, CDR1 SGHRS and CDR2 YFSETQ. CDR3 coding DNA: TGCGCCAGCAGCTTGGAGCGCGCGGGAGTCAATGGCTACACCTTC. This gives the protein CASSLERAGVNGYTF.

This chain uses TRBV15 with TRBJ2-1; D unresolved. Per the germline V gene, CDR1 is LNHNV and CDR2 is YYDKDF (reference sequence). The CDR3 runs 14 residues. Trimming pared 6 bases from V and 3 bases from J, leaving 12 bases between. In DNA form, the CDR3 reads TGTGCCACCAGTCATACAAGCGACTACAATGAGCAGTTCTTC. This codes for CATSHTSDYNEQFF. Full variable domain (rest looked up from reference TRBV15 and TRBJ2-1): DAMVIQNPRYQVTQFGKPVTLSCSQTLNHNVMYWYQQKSSQAPKLLFHYYDKDFNNEADTPDNFQSRRPNTSFCFLDIRSPGLGDTAMYLCATSHTSDYNEQFFGPGTRLTVL.

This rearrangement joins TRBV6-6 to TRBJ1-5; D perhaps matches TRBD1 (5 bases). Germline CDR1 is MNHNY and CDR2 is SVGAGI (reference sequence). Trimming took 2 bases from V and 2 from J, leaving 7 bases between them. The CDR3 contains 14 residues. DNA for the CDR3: TGTGCCAGCAGTTACAGGGGTGGCAATCAGCCCCAGCATTTT. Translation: CASSYRGGNQPQHF.

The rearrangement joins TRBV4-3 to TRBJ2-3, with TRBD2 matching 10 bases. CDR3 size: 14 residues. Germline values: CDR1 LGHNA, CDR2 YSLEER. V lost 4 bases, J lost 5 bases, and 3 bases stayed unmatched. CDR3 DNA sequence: TGCGCCAGCAGCCTCTTAGCGGGAGGAGATACGCAGTATTTT. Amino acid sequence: CASSLLAGGDTQYF.

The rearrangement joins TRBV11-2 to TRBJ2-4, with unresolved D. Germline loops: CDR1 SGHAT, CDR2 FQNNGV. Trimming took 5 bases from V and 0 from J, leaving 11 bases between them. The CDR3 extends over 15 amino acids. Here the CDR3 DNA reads TGTGCCAGCAGCCCTCACAATTTAGCCAAAAACATTCAGTACTTC. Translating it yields CASSPHNLAKNIQYF.

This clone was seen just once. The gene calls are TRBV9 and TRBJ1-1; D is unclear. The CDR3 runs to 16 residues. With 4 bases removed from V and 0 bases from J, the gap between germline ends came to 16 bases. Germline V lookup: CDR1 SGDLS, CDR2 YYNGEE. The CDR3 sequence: CASSPTPQAMNTEAFF. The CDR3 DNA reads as TGTGCCAGCAGCCCAACCCCCCAGGCAATGAACACTGAAGCTTTCTTT.

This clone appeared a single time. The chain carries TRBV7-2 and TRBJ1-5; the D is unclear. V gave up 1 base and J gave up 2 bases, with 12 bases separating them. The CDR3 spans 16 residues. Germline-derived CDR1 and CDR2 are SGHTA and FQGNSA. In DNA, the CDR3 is TGTGCCAGCAGCTTAGACGAGGCGATAGGCAATCAGCCCCAGCATTTT. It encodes CASSLDEAIGNQPQHF.

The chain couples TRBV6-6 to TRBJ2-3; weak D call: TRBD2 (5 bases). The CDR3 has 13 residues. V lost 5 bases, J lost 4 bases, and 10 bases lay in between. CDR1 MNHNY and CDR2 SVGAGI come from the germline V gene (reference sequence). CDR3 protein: CASSRTGADTQYF. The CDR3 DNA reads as TGTGCCAGCAGTAGGACTGGGGCAGATACGCAGTATTTT.